These 19 T cell receptor beta chains came from one sample sequenced in a study of cytomegalovirus exposure and HLA in healthy donors. The PCR made use of 60 Vbeta and 13 Jbeta primers. Sequencing was performed with immunoSEQ multiplex PCR; in TCRdb, only in-frame clones are kept and a portion is missing. Of approximately 260,000 clones in the sample, just under 85% were seen once. The specimen was PBMCs. The receptors shown here come from a woman in her thirties or forties in good health and CMV-seropositive.

The chain joins TRBV7-8 to TRBJ2-5; 7 bases agree with TRBD2. This CDR3 is built from 11 residues. In germline, CDR1 is SGHVS, CDR2 FQNEAQ. The junction had 1 base not matched to a gene; V was cut back by 7 bases and J by 5 bases. This CDR3 is CASTGGETQYF. The CDR3, as DNA: TGTGCCAGCACCGGGGGGGAGACCCAGTACTTC.

The chain uses TRBV14 and TRBJ1-1; D is unclear. This CDR3 comprises 13 residues. V shed 4 bases and J shed 7 bases, with 13 bases lying between them. The germline CDR1 and CDR2 sequences are SGHDN and FVKESK. The CDR3 loop reads CASSLRERGEAFF. For the CDR3, the DNA is TGTGCCAGCAGCCTCCGGGAGCGGGGTGAAGCTTTCTTT.

V and J are TRBV6-5 and TRBJ1-2, with TRBD1 identical over 7 bases. Trimming at V came to 5 bases and at J to 4 bases, leaving 10 bases not matched to a gene. Per germline, CDR1 MNHEY and CDR2 SVGAGI. The CDR3 loop spans 15 amino acids. CDR3 nucleotide sequence: TGTGCCAGCAGTACCGACAGGGTGACTCCCTATGGCTACACCTTC. Translated, it gives CASSTDRVTPYGYTF.

V gene TRBV9 combines with J gene TRBJ2-7, with 14 bases aligning to TRBD2. The CDR3 spans 15 residues. Trimming removed 3 bases from V and 6 bases from J; junction bases left unmatched: 5. Germline V gene lookup returns CDR1 SGDLS and CDR2 YYNGEE. Here the CDR3 reads CASSAPGTSGSEQYF. CDR3 coding DNA: TGTGCCAGCAGCGCCCCCGGGACTAGCGGGAGCGAGCAGTACTTC.

The CDR3 is CASSGGANEKLFF. The CDR3 DNA reads TGTGCCAGCAGCGGCGGGGCTAATGAAAAACTGTTTTTT. This chain connects TRBV7-3 to TRBJ1-4; no reliable D call. The germline V gene encodes CDR1 SGHTA and CDR2 FQGTGA. The germline V and J ends were trimmed by 5 bases and 3 bases, with 7 bases remaining between them. This CDR3 contains 13 residues. The variable domain in full, completed from reference TRBV7-3 and TRBJ1-4, reads GAGVSQTPSNKVTEKGKYVELRCDPISGHTALYWYRQSLGQGPEFLIYFQGTGAADDSGLPNDRFFAVRPEGSVSTLKIQRTERGDSAVYLCASSGGANEKLFFGSGTQLSVL.

V and J are TRBV2 and TRBJ2-2; a possible D gene is TRBD1 (5 bases). Germline assignment: CDR1 SNHLY and CDR2 FYNNEI. This CDR3 contains 15 residues. V was shortened by 8 bases and J by 4 bases, with 17 bases between the two germline ends. CDR3 nucleotide sequence: TGTGCCAGCGCCCCAGGGCCGCGCGGCACCGGGGAGCTGTTTTTT. Protein sequence: CASAPGPRGTGELFF. Full variable domain (remainder filled in from reference TRBV2 and TRBJ2-2): EPEVTQTPSHQVTQMGQEVILRCVPISNHLYFYWYRQILGQKVEFLVSFYNNEISEKSEIFDDQFSVERPDGSNFTLKIRSTKLEDSAMYFCASAPGPRGTGELFFGEGSRLTVL.

The CDR3 bases are TGTGCCAGCAGGGGGACAGGTGGTTGGGGCACTGAAGCTTTCTTT. It specifies CASRGTGGWGTEAFF. The rearrangement uses TRBV6-1 and TRBJ1-1; TRBD1 agrees at 8 bases. V gave up 6 bases and J gave up 4 bases; unmatched junction bases: 10. Germline loops: CDR1 MNHNS, CDR2 SASEGT. This CDR3 contains 15 residues.

V gene TRBV2 combines with J gene TRBJ1-4; D may be TRBD1 (6 bases). The length of the CDR3 is 15 residues. The V gene lost 0 bases and the J gene lost 8 bases, with 13 bases spanning the gap. Germline values: CDR1 SNHLY, CDR2 FYNNEI. The CDR3 DNA sequence: TGTGCCAGCAGTGAAGCGCCAGGGGCGTGGGAAAAACTGTTTTTT. Translation: CASSEAPGAWEKLFF. The variable domain in full, completed from reference TRBV2 and TRBJ1-4, reads EPEVTQTPSHQVTQMGQEVILRCVPISNHLYFYWYRQILGQKVEFLVSFYNNEISEKSEIFDDQFSVERPDGSNFTLKIRSTKLEDSAMYFCASSEAPGAWEKLFFGSGTQLSVL.

V is TRBV27 and J is TRBJ1-1, with TRBD1 as a possible D gene (5 bases). Germline lookup yields CDR1 MNHEY and CDR2 SMNVEV (reference sequence). The germline V and J ends were trimmed by 0 bases and 0 bases, with 14 bases remaining between them. The CDR3 is made up of 17 amino acids. This CDR3 reads CASSLSGRGPLNTEAFF. The CDR3 DNA reads as TGTGCCAGCAGTTTATCGGGGCGGGGACCGTTGAACACTGAAGCTTTCTTT.

The CDR3 nucleotides are TGCGCCAGCAGCCAAGATAAGATTAACGGGCAGTTCTTC. This codes for CASSQDKINGQFF. The chain uses TRBV4-1 and TRBJ2-1; unclear D gene. Germline assignment: CDR1 MGHRA and CDR2 YSYEKL. The V end lost 0 bases, the J end lost 12 bases, and 12 bases lay between the germline ends. The CDR3 has 13 residues.

The CDR3 DNA sequence: TGTGCCAGCAGTTTAAAGAGAGAAGCTTTCTTT. This sequence encodes CASSLKREAFF. This rearrangement joins TRBV28 to TRBJ1-1; the D is unclear. The CDR3 spans 11 residues. CDR1 MDHEN and CDR2 SYDVKM come from the germline V gene. V lost 2 bases and J 8 bases, leaving 6 bases between the germline ends.

This chain uses TRBV7-3 with TRBJ1-1; 7 bases align to TRBD1. There are 17 residues in the CDR3. Looked up from germline, CDR1 is SGHTA and CDR2 is FQGTGA. With 1 base clipped from V and 0 bases from J, the junction kept 8 bases outside the gene matches. The CDR3 protein is CASSLKGGSPMNTEAFF. CDR3 coding DNA: TGTGCCAGCAGCTTAAAAGGGGGCTCTCCCATGAACACTGAAGCTTTCTTT.

V gene TRBV9 combines with J gene TRBJ2-7, with TRBD2 matching 8 bases. V gave up 4 bases and J gave up 0 bases; unmatched junction bases: 9. CDR1 is SGDLS, CDR2 YYNGEE, per germline. The CDR3 consists of 16 residues. This CDR3 is CASSPTWGTSSYEQYF. CDR3 in DNA: TGTGCCAGCAGCCCGACGTGGGGGACTAGCTCCTACGAGCAGTACTTC.

The chain links TRBV7-8 to TRBJ2-7; TRBD1 might be the D (5 bases). The CDR3 consists of 13 residues. V lost 5 bases and J 1 base, leaving 9 bases between the germline ends. Germline V gene sequence: CDR1 SGHVS, CDR2 FQNEAQ. The CDR3: CASSRDRSYEQYF. CDR3 bases: TGTGCCAGCAGCCGAGACAGATCCTACGAGCAGTACTTC.

The gene calls are TRBV1 and TRBJ2-1; the table gives TRBD2 as D, unverified against the DNA. TRBV1 is described as a pseudogene. This CDR3 has 16 residues. CDR3 in DNA: TGCACCAGCAGCCAAATCGGTTTTAGCCCCTACAATGAGCAGTTCTTC. Amino acids: CTSSQIGFSPYNEQFF.

This chain links TRBV4-1 with TRBJ1-4; D may be TRBD1 (5 bases). There are 14 residues in the CDR3. Trimming took 5 bases from V and 5 from J, leaving 12 bases between them. Germline loops: CDR1 MGHRA, CDR2 YSYEKL. This CDR3 reads CASSLWGGNEKLFF. CDR3 bases: TGCGCCAGCAGCTTATGGGGCGGAAATGAAAAACTGTTTTTT.

The V gene is TRBV11-3, the J gene TRBJ1-1; D possibly corresponds to TRBD1 (5 bases). V dropped 8 bases and J dropped 8 bases, with 24 bases sitting between them. CDR1 SGHNT and CDR2 YENEEA come from the germline V gene. The CDR3 length is 15 residues. DNA of the CDR3: TGTGCCAGCCGATCTACGGCAGGGATATTGGCGGAAGCTTTCTTT. It codes for CASRSTAGILAEAFF.

The chain links TRBV28 to TRBJ2-7; D remains ambiguous. Germline V gene sequence: CDR1 MDHEN, CDR2 SYDVKM. CDR3 size: 14 residues. Trimming left V 3 bases short and J 2 bases short, with 11 bases between. The CDR3 spells CASSLMGSTYEQYF. The CDR3 region has the DNA TGTGCCAGCAGTTTGATGGGCAGTACCTACGAGCAGTACTTC.

This chain uses TRBV6-5 with TRBJ2-7; 10 bases are a match to TRBD2. CDR1 is MNHEY and CDR2 is SVGAGI in the germline V gene. CDR3 length equals 14 residues. Trimming removed 5 bases from V and 2 bases from J; junction bases left unmatched: 3. CDR3 residues: CASSESGRAYEQYF. Written as DNA, the CDR3 is TGTGCCAGCAGTGAGAGCGGGAGGGCCTACGAGCAGTACTTC.